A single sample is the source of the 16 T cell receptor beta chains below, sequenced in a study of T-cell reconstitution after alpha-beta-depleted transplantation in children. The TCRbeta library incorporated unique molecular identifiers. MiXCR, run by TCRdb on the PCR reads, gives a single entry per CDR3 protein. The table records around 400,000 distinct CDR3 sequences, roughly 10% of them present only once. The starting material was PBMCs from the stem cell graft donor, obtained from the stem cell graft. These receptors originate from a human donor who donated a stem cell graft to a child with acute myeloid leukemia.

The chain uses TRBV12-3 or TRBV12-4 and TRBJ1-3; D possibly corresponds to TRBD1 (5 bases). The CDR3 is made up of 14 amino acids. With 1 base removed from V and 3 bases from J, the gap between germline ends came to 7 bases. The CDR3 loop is CASSLGTFGNTIYF. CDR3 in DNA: TGTGCCAGCAGTTTAGGGACATTTGGAAACACCATATATTTT.

The CDR3 is CASSLARQPRTQYF. CDR3 nucleotides: TGTGCCAGCAGCTTGGCCAGGCAGCCGCGGACCCAGTACTTC. The rearrangement links TRBV5-6 to TRBJ2-5; D gene ambiguous. The CDR3 spans 14 residues. The germline V and J ends were trimmed by 0 bases and 7 bases, with 13 bases remaining between them. Germline values: CDR1 SGHDT, CDR2 YYEEEE.

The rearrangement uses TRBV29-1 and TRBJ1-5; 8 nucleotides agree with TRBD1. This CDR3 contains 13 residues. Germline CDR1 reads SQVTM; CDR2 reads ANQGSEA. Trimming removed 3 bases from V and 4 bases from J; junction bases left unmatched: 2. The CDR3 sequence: CSVEQGANQPQHF. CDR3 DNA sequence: TGCAGCGTTGAGCAGGGGGCAAATCAGCCCCAGCATTTT.

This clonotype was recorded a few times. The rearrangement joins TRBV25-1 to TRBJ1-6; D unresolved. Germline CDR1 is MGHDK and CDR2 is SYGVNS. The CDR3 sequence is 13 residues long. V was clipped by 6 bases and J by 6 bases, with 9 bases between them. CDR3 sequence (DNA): TGTGCCAGCAGGCCGGCGGGTAATTCACCCCTCCACTTT. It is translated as CASRPAGNSPLHF.

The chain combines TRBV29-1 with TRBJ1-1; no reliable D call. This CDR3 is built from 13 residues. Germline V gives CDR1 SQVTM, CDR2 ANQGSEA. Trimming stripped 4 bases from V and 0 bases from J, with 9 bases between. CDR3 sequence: CSVAGRVNTEAFF. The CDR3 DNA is TGCAGCGTTGCCGGGCGCGTGAACACTGAAGCTTTCTTT.

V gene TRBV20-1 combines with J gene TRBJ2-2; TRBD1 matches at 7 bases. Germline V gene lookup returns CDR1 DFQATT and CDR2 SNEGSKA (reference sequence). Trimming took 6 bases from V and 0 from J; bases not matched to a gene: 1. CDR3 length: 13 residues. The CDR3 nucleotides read TGCAGTGCGCAGGGGGCGAACACCGGGGAGCTGTTTTTT. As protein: CSAQGANTGELFF.

Here the CDR3 DNA reads TGCAGTGCGCCACCGGGACTAGCAGTCTACGAGCAGTACTTC. Amino acid sequence: CSAPPGLAVYEQYF. The rearrangement links TRBV20-1 to TRBJ2-7; 9 bases fit TRBD2. Germline lookup yields CDR1 DFQATT and CDR2 SNEGSKA (reference sequence). The CDR3 is made up of 14 amino acids. The V and J ends lost 6 bases and 3 bases, in that order; junction bases with no gene match: 9.

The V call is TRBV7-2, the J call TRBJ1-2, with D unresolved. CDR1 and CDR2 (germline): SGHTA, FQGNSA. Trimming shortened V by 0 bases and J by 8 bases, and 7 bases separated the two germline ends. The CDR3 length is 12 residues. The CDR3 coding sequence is TGTGCCAGCAGCTTAGCAACACGGGGCTACACCTTC. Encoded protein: CASSLATRGYTF.

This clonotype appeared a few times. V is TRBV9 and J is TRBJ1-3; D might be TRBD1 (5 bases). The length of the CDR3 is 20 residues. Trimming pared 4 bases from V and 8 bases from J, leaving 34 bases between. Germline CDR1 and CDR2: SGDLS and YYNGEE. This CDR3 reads CASSSRGVMGAGRDPHTIYF. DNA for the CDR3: TGTGCCAGCAGCTCTAGAGGCGTGATGGGCGCAGGAAGGGACCCACACACCATATATTTT.

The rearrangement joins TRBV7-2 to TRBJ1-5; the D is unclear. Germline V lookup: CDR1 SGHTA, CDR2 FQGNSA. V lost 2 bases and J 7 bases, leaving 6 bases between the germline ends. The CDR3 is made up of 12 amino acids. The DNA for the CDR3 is TGTGCCAGCAGCTTACCCCCGCAGCCCCAGCATTTT. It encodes CASSLPPQPQHF.

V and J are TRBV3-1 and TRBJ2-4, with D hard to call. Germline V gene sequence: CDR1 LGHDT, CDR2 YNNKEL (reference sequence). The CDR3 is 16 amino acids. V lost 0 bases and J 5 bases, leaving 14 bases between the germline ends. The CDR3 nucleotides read TGTGCCAGCAGCCAAGATGTGAGAGTTGCCCAAAACATTCAGTACTTC. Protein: CASSQDVRVAQNIQYF.

This CDR3 reads CASSFHATGFEQYF. The CDR3 bases are TGCGCCAGCAGCTTCCACGCGACAGGGTTCGAGCAGTACTTC. J is TRBJ2-7 and V is TRBV5-1, with 7 bases fitting TRBD1. V trimming: 2 bases; J trimming: 6 bases; junction bases outside the gene matches: 8. Germline-derived CDR1 and CDR2 are SGHRS and YFSETQ. The CDR3 contains 14 residues.

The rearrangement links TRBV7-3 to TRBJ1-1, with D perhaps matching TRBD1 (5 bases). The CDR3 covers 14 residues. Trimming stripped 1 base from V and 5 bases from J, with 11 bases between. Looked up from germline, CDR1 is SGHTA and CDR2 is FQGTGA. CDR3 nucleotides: TGTGCCAGCAGCTTAAGTTTCGGGGGGACTGAAGCTTTCTTT. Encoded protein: CASSLSFGGTEAFF.

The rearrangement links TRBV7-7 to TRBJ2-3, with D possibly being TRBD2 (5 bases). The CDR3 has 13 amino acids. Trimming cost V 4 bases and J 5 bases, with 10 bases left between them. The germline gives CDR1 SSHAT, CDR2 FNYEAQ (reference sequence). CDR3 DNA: TGTGCCAGCAGCTCGGGATTCGGAGATACGCAGTATTTT. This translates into CASSSGFGDTQYF.

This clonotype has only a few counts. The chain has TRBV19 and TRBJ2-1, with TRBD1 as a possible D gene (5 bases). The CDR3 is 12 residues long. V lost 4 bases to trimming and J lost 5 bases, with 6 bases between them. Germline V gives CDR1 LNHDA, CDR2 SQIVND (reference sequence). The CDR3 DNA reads TGTGCCAGTAGTACCAGGGACAATGAGCAGTTCTTC. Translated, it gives CASSTRDNEQFF.

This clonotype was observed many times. CDR3 sequence reads: CASSYRVGDTQYF. DNA of the CDR3: TGTGCCAGCAGTTACCGAGTGGGAGATACGCAGTATTTT. The chain employs TRBV6-5 and TRBJ2-3, with D unclear. CDR1 is MNHEY and CDR2 is SVGAGI in the germline V gene. V dropped 2 bases and J dropped 5 bases, with 8 bases sitting between them. The CDR3 loop spans 13 amino acids.